A single sample is the source of the 6 T cell receptor beta chains below, sequenced in a study of blood T cells in healthy people across ages. A second PCR, run for roughly 7 to 12 cycles, used a sample-barcoded 5' primer plus a J-beta primer mix. From the 5' RACE reads, TCRdb called clonotypes with MiXCR, one entry per CDR3 protein. The profile covers about 970,000 distinct CDR3 sequences, with approximately 50% appearing a single time and about a fifth taken by the ten largest. Sequencing was carried out using blood. Receptors originate from a woman aged 60-70 years in good health.

The chain uses TRBV27 and TRBJ2-5; a possible D gene is TRBD2 (5 bases). Gene TRBJ2-7 matches the end of the DNA better, so the J call may be wrong. Germline loops: CDR1 MNHEY, CDR2 SMNVEV (reference sequence). The CDR3 spans 17 residues. This chain's CDR3 is CASSFRGLETGPYEQYF. The CDR3, as DNA: TGTGCCAGCAGTTTTAGAGGGTTAGAAACCGGCCCCTACGAGCAGTACTTC.

A note on this clonotype: It may be a read error: a sequence one base away is much more abundant. The chain is built from TRBV3-1 and TRBJ1-5, with unresolved D. Germline V gene data show CDR1 as LGHDT and CDR2 as YNNKEL (reference sequence). Trimming removed 8 bases from V and 0 bases from J, with 5 bases in between. This CDR3 contains 12 residues. The CDR3 loop reads CASGDSNQPQHF. In DNA form, the CDR3 reads TGTGCCAGCGGGGATAGCAATCAGCCCCAGCATTTT.

The chain employs TRBV7-2 and TRBJ2-7, with D uncertain. V shed 5 bases and J shed 0 bases, with 11 bases lying between them. CDR3 length: 14 amino acids. In germline, CDR1 is SGHTA, CDR2 FQGNSA. CDR3 nucleotide sequence: TGTGCCAGCAGCCCCGCCGAGAGCTCCTACGAGCAGTACTTC. Translating it yields CASSPAESSYEQYF.

This clonotype was observed a handful of times. The chain has TRBV28 and TRBJ1-1, with a tentative D call TRBD1 (5 bases). Trimming stripped 6 bases from V and 0 bases from J, with 11 bases between. This CDR3 is built from 14 residues. Germline-derived CDR1 and CDR2 are MDHEN and SYDVKM. The CDR3 region is CASRTVPMNTEAFF. CDR3 bases: TGTGCCAGCAGGACAGTCCCGATGAACACTGAAGCTTTCTTT.

The chain couples TRBV7-2 to TRBJ2-3; D could derive from TRBD1 or TRBD2 (7 bases each). The V end lost 1 base, the J end lost 10 bases, and 18 bases lay between the germline ends. The CDR3 runs to 15 residues. Germline V gene lookup returns CDR1 SGHTA and CDR2 FQGNSA. The CDR3 here is CASSLEPGGGTPQYF. DNA for the CDR3: TGTGCCAGCAGCTTAGAGCCAGGGGGGGGGACGCCGCAGTATTTT.

This clonotype was observed once. The chain uses TRBV5-7 and TRBJ2-7, with 10 bases fitting TRBD1. With the DNA end fitting TRBJ2-5 better, the J assignment may be wrong. TRBV5-7 is an ORF for which the function is uncertain. The CDR3 loop spans 15 amino acids. The CDR3 region is CASSRGTGEKETQYF. CDR3 bases: TGTGCCAGCAGCCGAGGGACAGGGGAAAAAGAGACCCAGTACTTC.